The source of this T cell receptor (beta chain) is a study of blood T cell repertoires in COVID-19. Per germline, CDR1 SGHRS and CDR2 YFSETQ. Trimming shortened V by 0 bases and J by 4 bases, and 13 bases separated the two germline ends. The CDR3 extends over 16 amino acids. This table comes from immunoSEQ multiplex PCR, and its TCRdb copy is limited to in-frame clones, with some not included. Of approximately 350,000 clones listed, under 95% are singletons. The chain carries TRBV5-1 and TRBJ2-2; D is uncertain. Sequenced sample: peripheral blood. This receptor was taken from a woman under 30 who had recovered from COVID-19. The CDR3 DNA follows: TGCGCCAGCAGCTTGGGCGCCCTTATTGGCACCGGGGAGCTGTTTTTT. Protein sequence: CASSLGALIGTGELFF. Full variable domain (missing parts from reference TRBV5-1 and TRBJ2-2): KAGVTQTPRYLIKTRGQQVTLSCSPISGHRSVSWYQQTPGQGLQFLFEYFSETQRNKGNFPGRFSGRQFSNSRSEMNVSTLELGDSALYLCASSLGALIGTGELFFGEGSRLTVL.